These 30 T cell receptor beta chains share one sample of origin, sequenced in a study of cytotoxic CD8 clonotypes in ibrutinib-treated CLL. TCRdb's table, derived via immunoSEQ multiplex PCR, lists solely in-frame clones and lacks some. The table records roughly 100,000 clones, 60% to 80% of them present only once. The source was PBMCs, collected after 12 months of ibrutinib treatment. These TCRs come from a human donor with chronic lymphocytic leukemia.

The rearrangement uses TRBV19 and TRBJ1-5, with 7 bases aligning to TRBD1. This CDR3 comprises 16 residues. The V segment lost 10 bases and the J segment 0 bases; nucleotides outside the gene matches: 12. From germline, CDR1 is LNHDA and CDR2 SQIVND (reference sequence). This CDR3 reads CATKPRTGASNQPQHF. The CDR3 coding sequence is TGTGCCACCAAACCTCGGACAGGAGCTAGCAATCAGCCCCAGCATTTT.

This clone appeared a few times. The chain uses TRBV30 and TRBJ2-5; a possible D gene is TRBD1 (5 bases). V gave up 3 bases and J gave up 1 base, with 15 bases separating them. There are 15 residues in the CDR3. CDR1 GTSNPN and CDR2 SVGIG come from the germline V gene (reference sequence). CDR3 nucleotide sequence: TGTGCCTGGAGCCCGGGCCGGACATCCCAAGAGACCCAGTACTTC. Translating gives CAWSPGRTSQETQYF. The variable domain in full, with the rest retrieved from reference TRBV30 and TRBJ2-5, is SQTIHQWPATLVQPVGSPLSLECTVEGTSNPNLYWYRQAAGRGLQLLFYSVGIGQISSEVPQNLSASRPQDRQFILSSKKLLLSDSGFYLCAWSPGRTSQETQYFGPGTRLLVL.

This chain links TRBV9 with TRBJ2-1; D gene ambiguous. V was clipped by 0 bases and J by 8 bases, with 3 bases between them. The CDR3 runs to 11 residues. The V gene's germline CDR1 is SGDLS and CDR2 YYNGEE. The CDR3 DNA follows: TGTGCCAGCAGCGTAGTAGATGAGCAGTTCTTC. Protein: CASSVVDEQFF. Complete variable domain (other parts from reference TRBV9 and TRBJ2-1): DSGVTQTPKHLITATGQRVTLRCSPRSGDLSVYWYQQSLDQGLQFLIQYYNGEERAKGNILERFSAQQFPDLHSELNLSSLELGDSALYFCASSVVDEQFFGPGTRLTVL.

CDR3 sequence (DNA): TGTGCCAGTAGTATCCGGACAGGGTCCCATGAGCAGTTCTTC. It specifies CASSIRTGSHEQFF. The V and J genes are TRBV19 and TRBJ2-1; 8 positions match TRBD1. This CDR3 has 14 residues. The germline gives CDR1 LNHDA, CDR2 SQIVND (reference sequence). V gave up 3 bases and J gave up 8 bases; unmatched junction bases: 6.

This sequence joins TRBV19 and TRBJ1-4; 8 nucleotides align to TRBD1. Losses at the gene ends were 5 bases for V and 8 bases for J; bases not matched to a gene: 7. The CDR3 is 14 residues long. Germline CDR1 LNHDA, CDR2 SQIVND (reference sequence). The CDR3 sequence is CASSPQGAPEKLFF. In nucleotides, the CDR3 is TGTGCCAGTAGTCCCCAGGGGGCCCCGGAAAAACTGTTTTTT. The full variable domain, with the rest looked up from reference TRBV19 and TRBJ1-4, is DGGITQSPKYLFRKEGQNVTLSCEQNLNHDAMYWYRQDPGQGLRLIYYSQIVNDFQKGDIAEGYSVSREKKESFPLTVTSAQKNPTAFYLCASSPQGAPEKLFFGSGTQLSVL.

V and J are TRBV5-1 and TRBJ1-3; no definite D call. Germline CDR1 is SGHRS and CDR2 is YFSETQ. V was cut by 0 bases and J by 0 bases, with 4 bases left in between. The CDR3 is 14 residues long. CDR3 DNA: TGCGCCAGCAGCTTGGAAAACTCTGGAAACACCATATATTTT. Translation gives CASSLENSGNTIYF.

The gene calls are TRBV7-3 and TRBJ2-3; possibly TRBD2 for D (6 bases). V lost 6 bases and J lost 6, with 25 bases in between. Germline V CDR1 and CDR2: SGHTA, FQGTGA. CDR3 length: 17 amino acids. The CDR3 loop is CASSLTGGQGGWDTQYF. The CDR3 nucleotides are TGTGCCAGCAGTCTTACCGGAGGGCAGGGAGGTTGGGATACGCAGTATTTT.

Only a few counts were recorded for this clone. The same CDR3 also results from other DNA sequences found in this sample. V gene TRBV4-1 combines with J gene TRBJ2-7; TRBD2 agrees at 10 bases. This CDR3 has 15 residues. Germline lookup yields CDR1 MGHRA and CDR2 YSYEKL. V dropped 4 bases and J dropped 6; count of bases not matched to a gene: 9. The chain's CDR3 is CASSLRLAGDREQYF. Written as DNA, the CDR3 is TGCGCCAGCAGCCTACGACTAGCGGGCGACCGCGAGCAGTACTTC.

CDR3 nucleotide sequence: TGTGCCAGCTCAACAATGGGACAGGGGCAGCCCCAGCATTTT. Translation: CASSTMGQGQPQHF. This sequence joins TRBV18 and TRBJ1-5; 10 nucleotides line up with TRBD1. Germline V gene data show CDR1 as KGHSH and CDR2 as LQKENI. The CDR3 length is 14 residues. V trimming: 5 bases; J trimming: 7 bases; junction bases outside the gene matches: 5.

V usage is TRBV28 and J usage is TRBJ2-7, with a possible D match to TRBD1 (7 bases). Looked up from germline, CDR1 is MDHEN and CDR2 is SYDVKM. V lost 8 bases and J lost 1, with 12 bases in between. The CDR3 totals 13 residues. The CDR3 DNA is TGTGCCAGCGGGGAGGACAGGTCCTACGAGCAGTACTTC. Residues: CASGEDRSYEQYF.

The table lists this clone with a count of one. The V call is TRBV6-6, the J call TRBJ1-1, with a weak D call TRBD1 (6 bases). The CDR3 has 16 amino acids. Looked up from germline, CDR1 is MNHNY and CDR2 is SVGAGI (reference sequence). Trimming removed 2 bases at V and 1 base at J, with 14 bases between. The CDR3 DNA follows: TGTGCCAGCAGTTACCCCCCAGGGGCGGGGAACACTGAAGCTTTCTTT. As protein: CASSYPPGAGNTEAFF.

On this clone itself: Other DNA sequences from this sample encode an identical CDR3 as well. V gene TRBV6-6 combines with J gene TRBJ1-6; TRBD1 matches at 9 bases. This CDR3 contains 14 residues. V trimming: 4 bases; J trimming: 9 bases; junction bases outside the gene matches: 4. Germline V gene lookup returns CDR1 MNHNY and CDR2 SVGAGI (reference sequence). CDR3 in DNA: TGTGCCAGCAGTTGGACAGGGGCTGGTTCACCCCTCCACTTT. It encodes CASSWTGAGSPLHF.

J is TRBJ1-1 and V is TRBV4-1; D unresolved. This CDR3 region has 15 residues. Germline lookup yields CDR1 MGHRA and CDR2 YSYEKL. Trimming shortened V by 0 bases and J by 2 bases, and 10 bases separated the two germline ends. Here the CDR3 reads CASSQEGSANTEAFF. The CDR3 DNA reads TGCGCCAGCAGCCAAGAAGGGTCAGCCAACACTGAAGCTTTCTTT.

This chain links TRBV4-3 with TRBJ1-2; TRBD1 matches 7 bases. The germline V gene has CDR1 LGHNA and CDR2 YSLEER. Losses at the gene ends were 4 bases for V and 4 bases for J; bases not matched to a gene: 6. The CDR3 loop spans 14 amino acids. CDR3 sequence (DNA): TGCGCCAGCAGCCGGGACAGTTTTTCCTATGGCTACACCTTC. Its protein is CASSRDSFSYGYTF.

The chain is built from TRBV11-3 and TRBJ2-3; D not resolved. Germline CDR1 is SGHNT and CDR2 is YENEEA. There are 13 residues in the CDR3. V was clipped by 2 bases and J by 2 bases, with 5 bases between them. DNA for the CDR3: TGTGCCAGCAGCTTACCATCCACAGATACGCAGTATTTT. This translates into CASSLPSTDTQYF.

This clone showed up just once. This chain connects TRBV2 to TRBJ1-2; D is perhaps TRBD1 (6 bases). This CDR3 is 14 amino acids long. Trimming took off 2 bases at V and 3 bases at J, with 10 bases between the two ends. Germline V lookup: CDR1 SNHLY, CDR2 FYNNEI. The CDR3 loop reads CASSERGNYYGYTF. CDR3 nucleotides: TGTGCCAGCAGTGAAAGGGGGAACTACTATGGCTACACCTTC.

The CDR3 DNA reads as TGCGCCAGCAGTCCGAAGCGGGGGACAGGTCAGGATGAGCAGTTCTTC. As protein: CASSPKRGTGQDEQFF. This rearrangement joins TRBV5-1 to TRBJ2-1, with D possibly called TRBD1 or TRBD2 (8 bases each). The germline gives CDR1 SGHRS, CDR2 YFSETQ. V was clipped by 5 bases and J by 8 bases, with 23 bases between them. There are 16 residues in the CDR3.

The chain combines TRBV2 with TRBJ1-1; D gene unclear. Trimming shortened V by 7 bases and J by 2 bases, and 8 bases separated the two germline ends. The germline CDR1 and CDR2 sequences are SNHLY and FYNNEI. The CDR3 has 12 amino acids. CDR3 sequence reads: CASISGNTEAFF. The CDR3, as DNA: TGTGCCAGCATATCAGGCAACACTGAAGCTTTCTTT.

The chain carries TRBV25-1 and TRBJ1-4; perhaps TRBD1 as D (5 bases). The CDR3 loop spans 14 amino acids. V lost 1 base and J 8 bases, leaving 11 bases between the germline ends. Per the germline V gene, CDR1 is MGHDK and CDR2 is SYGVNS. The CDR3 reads CASSELGRTEKLFF. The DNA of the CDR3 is TGTGCCAGCAGTGAATTAGGTCGGACAGAAAAACTGTTTTTT. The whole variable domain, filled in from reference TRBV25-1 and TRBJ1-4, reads EADIYQTPRYLVIGTGKKITLECSQTMGHDKMYWYQQDPGMELHLIHYSYGVNSTEKGDLSSESTVSRIRTEHFPLTLESARPSHTSQYLCASSELGRTEKLFFGSGTQLSVL.

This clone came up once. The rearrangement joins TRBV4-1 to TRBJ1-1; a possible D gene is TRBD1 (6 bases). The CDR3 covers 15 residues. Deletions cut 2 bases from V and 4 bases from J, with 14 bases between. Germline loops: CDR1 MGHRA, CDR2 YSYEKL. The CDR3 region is CASSQPSTGATEAFF. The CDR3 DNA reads TGCGCCAGCAGCCAACCCTCGACAGGTGCCACTGAAGCTTTCTTT.

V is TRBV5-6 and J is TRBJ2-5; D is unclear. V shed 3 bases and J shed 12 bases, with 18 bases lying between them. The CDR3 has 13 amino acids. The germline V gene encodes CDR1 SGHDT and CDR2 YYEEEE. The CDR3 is CASSSAWSHGKYF. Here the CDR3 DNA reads TGTGCCAGCAGCTCAGCCTGGTCTCACGGCAAGTACTTC. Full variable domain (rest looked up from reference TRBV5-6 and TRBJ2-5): DAGVTQSPTHLIKTRGQQVTLRCSPKSGHDTVSWYQQALGQGPQFIFQYYEEEERQRGNFPDRFSGHQFPNYSSELNVNALLLGDSALYLCASSSAWSHGKYFGPGTRLLVL.

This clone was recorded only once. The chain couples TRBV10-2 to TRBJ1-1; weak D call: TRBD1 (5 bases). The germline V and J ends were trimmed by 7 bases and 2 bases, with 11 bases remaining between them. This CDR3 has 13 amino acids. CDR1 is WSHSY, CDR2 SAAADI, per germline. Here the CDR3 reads CASKRGENTEAFF. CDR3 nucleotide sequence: TGCGCCAGCAAGCGGGGGGAAAACACTGAAGCTTTCTTT.

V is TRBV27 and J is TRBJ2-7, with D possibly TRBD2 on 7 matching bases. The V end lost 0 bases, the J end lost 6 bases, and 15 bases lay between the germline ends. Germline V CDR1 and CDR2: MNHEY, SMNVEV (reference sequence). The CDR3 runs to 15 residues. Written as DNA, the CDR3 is TGTGCCAGCAGTTTATCGGGGGGGCTCCTTTCCGAGCAGTACTTC. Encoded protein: CASSLSGGLLSEQYF.

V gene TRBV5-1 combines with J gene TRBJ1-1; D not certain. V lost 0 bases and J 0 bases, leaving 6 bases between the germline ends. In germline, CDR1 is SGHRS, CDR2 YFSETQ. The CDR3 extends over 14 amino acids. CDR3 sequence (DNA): TGCGCCAGCAGCTTGGCGGGCATGAACACTGAAGCTTTCTTT. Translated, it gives CASSLAGMNTEAFF.

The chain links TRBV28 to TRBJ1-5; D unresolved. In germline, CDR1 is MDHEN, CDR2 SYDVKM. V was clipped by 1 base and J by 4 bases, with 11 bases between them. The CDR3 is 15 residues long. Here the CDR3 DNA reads TGTGCCAGCAGTTTATCGGGGAGATCAAATCAGCCCCAGCATTTT. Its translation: CASSLSGRSNQPQHF.

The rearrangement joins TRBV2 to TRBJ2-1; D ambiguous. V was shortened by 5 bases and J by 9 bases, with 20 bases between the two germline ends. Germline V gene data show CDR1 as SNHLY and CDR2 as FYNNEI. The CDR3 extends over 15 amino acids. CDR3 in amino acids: CASSLGSPGYSEQFF. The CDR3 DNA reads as TGTGCCAGCAGTCTGGGAAGTCCGGGCTATAGTGAGCAGTTCTTC.

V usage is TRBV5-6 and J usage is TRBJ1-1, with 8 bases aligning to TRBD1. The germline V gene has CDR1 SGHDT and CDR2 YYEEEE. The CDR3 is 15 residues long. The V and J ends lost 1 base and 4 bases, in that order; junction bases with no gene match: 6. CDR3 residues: CASSLSGTGFTEAFF. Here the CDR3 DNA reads TGTGCCAGCAGCTTGTCCGGGACAGGATTCACTGAAGCTTTCTTT.

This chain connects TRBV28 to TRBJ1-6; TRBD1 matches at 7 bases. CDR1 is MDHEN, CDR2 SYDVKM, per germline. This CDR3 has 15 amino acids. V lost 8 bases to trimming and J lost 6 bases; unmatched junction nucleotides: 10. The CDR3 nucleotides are TGTGCCAGCGGGTCCGGAGGGACAGTTAATTCACCCCTCCACTTT. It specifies CASGSGGTVNSPLHF.

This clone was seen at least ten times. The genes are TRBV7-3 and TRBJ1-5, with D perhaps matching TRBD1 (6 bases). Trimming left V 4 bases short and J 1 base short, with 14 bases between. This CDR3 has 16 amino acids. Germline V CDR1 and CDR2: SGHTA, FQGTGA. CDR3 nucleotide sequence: TGTGCCAGCAGCTCAGGCCCGGGACACAGCAATCAGCCCCAGCATTTT. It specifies CASSSGPGHSNQPQHF.

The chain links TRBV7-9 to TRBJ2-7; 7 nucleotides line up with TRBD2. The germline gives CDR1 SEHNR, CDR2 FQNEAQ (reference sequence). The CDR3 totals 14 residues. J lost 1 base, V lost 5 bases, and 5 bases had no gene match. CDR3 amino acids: CASSLKGGSYEQYF. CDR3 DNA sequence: TGTGCCAGCAGCCTAAAGGGAGGGTCCTACGAGCAGTACTTC.